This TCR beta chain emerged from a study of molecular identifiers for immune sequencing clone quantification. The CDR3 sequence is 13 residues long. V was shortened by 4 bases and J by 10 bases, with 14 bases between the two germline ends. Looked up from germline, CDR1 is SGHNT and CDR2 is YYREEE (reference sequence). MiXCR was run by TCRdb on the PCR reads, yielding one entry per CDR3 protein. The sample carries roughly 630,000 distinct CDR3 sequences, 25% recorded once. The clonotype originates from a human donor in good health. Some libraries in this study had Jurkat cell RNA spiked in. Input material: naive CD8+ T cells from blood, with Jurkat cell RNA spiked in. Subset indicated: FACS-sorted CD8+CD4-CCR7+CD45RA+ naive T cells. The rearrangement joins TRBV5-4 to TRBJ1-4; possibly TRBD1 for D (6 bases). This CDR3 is CASSLSGAAKLFF. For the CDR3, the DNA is TGTGCCAGCAGCCTTTCGGGGGCCGCAAAACTGTTTTTT.